These 8 T cell receptor beta chains came from one sample sequenced in a study of tumor-infiltrating lymphocytes in primary liver carcinoma. It was from roughly 20-30 mg of unsorted bulk tissue that RNA and DNA were co-extracted. Priming with a constant-region primer yielded TCR beta cDNA from 450 to 550 ng total RNA. Modified slightly, ARM-PCR produced TCR beta libraries over three nested multiplex PCR rounds. Each of the first two PCR rounds ran 9 to 11 cycles with TRBV1-TRBV30 forward and C-beta reverse primers. MiXCR, run by TCRdb on the multiplex PCR reads, gives a single entry per CDR3 protein. The repertoire holds roughly 120,000 distinct CDR3 sequences, with 55% to 65% as singletons. Sequenced: liver tumor tissue from sampling region 1. Subset here: tumor region T1, superior pole. The receptors originated from a woman in her fifties or sixties with primary liver carcinoma and hepatitis B virus infection.

This clonotype was recorded many times. CDR3 sequence (DNA): TGTGCCAGCAGCTCCCGCGGACAGTGGGATGAAAAACTGTTTTTT. Translating it yields CASSSRGQWDEKLFF. This sequence joins TRBV28 and TRBJ1-4; D is possibly TRBD1 (6 bases). CDR3 length: 15 residues. V gave up 6 bases and J gave up 6 bases, with 17 bases separating them. CDR1 and CDR2 from the germline V gene are MDHEN and SYDVKM.

The chain links TRBV4-1 to TRBJ1-2; D unresolved. CDR3 length: 16 amino acids. The germline CDR1 and CDR2 sequences are MGHRA and YSYEKL. The germline V and J ends were trimmed by 2 bases and 0 bases, with 13 bases remaining between them. CDR3 sequence: CASSQTQDHTNYGYTF. DNA for the CDR3: TGCGCCAGCAGCCAAACCCAGGATCATACTAACTATGGCTACACCTTC.

A remark on this clonotype: One end of the junction is discordant with germline, which a read error may explain. The chain couples TRBV12-3 or TRBV12-4 to TRBJ2-7; 12 bases match TRBD1. The CDR3 has 13 residues. CDR3 in DNA: TGTGCCAACAGTCGGGACAGGGGGCGCGAGCAGTACTTC. It is translated as CANSRDRGREQYF.

Remarks on this clonotype: The junction and the germline gene differ at one end; a read error may be behind it. The V call is TRBV30, the J call TRBJ2-3, with TRBD2 identical over 13 bases. The CDR3 is 19 residues long. Germline CDR1 is GTSNPN and CDR2 is SVGIG (reference sequence). The CDR3 spells CGWSPKELAGGPKPDTQYF. The CDR3 DNA is TGTGGCTGGAGTCCCAAAGAACTAGCGGGAGGGCCGAAGCCAGATACGCAGTATTTT.

To note about this clonotype: Given a much more abundant clone one base away, this may be a read error. The chain uses TRBV6-1 and TRBJ1-6; D gene ambiguous. This CDR3 comprises 12 residues. Per the germline V gene, CDR1 is MNHNS and CDR2 is SASEGT. CDR3 bases: TGTGCCAGCAGTGAGTGGGTTTCACCCATCCACTTT. Its protein is CASSEWVSPIHF.

This clonotype was detected only a few times. This rearrangement joins TRBV10-2 to TRBJ2-7; 10 nucleotides align to TRBD2. The CDR3 loop spans 19 amino acids. With 7 bases clipped from V and 2 bases from J, the junction kept 20 bases outside the gene matches. Germline assignment: CDR1 WSHSY and CDR2 SAAADI. The CDR3 DNA reads as TGCGCCAGCACTCCATGGGGTAGCGGGGGGAACGGGGCGACCTACGAGCAGTACTTC. Protein product: CASTPWGSGGNGATYEQYF.

This chain joins TRBV11-2 and TRBJ2-7; no clear D gene. This CDR3 is built from 13 residues. Germline assignment: CDR1 SGHAT and CDR2 FQNNGV. The CDR3 coding sequence is TGTGTCGGCGGCTTAGAGATCTTAGGGGAGCAGTACTTC. Translated, it gives CVGGLEILGEQYF.

This clonotype showed up just once. The CDR3 ends on some other residue instead of the conserved phenylalanine or tryptophan, so this is likely a read error. The rearrangement joins TRBV7-8 to TRBJ1-5; D unresolved. Between the trimmed V and J ends, which lost 2 bases and 9 bases, there was a span of 8 bases. The CDR3 runs 12 residues. CDR1 and CDR2 (germline): SGHVS, FQNEAQ. The DNA for the CDR3 is TGTGCCAGCAGCTTAAATGGTGGGCCCCAGCATGTT. It encodes CASSLNGGPQHV.